This TCR beta chain emerged from a study of CD4 T cells in relation to SARS-CoV-2 and coronaviruses. Study information: Convalescent patients had median age roughly 37 years, range about 21 to 75. Whole-study results and caveats: Crossreactive clones expanded significantly less to SARS-CoV-2 than monoreactive clones. In around 60% of donors, memory CD4+ clonotypes crossrecognized SARS-CoV-2 and at least one common cold coronavirus spike. Memory recall responses, not primary responses primed in culture, are what the assay detects.

Clones were sequenced by immunoSEQ multiplex PCR, and TCRdb holds only the in-frame ones, with some missing. The sample shows approximately 50,000 clones, around 92% of them seen only once. Per germline, CDR1 LNHDA and CDR2 SQIVND (reference sequence). The CDR3 is made up of 16 amino acids. V was clipped by 4 bases and J by 0 bases, with 16 bases between them. Remarks on this clone: Its antigen remains unknown.

The chain employs TRBV19 and TRBJ2-7, with D unclear. This clonotype originated in an adult with COVID-19. The sequenced sample was naive CD4+ T cells from PBMCs. This sample's subset: naive CD4+ T cells isolated by negative enrichment. CDR3 in amino acids: CASSKGPGLISYEQYF. In DNA form, the CDR3 reads TGTGCCAGTAGTAAGGGTCCGGGTCTAATCTCCTACGAGCAGTACTTC.